This TCR beta chain was found in a study of T cells after yellow fever vaccination. The CDR3 has 14 amino acids. Germline V gene lookup returns CDR1 LNHDA and CDR2 SQIVND (reference sequence). Trimming removed 4 bases from V and 2 bases from J, with 11 bases in between. MiXCR was run by TCRdb on the 5' RACE reads, yielding one entry per CDR3 protein. The table shows about 630,000 distinct CDR3 sequences, with about 12% occurring only once. The receptor was derived from a young man who received the YFV17D yellow fever vaccine. This specimen was PBMCs, taken on the day of the yellow fever booster vaccination. This chain joins TRBV19 and TRBJ1-1; perhaps TRBD1 as D (5 bases). The CDR3 DNA follows: TGTGCCAGTAGTACGCGACAGTCCAACACTGAAGCTTTCTTT. Encoded protein: CASSTRQSNTEAFF.